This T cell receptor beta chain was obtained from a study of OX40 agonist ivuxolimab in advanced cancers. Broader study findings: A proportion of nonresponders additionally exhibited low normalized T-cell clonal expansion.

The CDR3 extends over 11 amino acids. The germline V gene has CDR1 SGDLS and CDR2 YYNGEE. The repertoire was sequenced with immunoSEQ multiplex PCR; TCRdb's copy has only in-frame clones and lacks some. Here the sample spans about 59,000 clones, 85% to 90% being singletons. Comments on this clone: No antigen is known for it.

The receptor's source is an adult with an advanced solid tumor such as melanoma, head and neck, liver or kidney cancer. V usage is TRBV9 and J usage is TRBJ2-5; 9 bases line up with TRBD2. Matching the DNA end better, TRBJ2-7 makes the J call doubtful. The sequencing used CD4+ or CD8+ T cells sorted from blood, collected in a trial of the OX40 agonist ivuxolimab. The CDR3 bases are TGTGCAAGGGCGGGAGGGCACGAGCAGTACTTC. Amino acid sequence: CARAGGHEQYF.